The T cell receptor beta chain under discussion was sequenced for a study of cytomegalovirus exposure and HLA in healthy donors. Study-level findings and limits: Presence/absence analyses took donor sequencing depth as roughly uniform. The authors enumerated 150 to 200 TCR beta chains as linked to cytomegalovirus. In vitro confirmation showed a few CMV-associated chains to be CMV antigen specific.

The PCR had 60 Vbeta and 13 Jbeta primers. Libraries were prepared by immunoSEQ multiplex PCR; TCRdb keeps only in-frame clonotypes and omits some of them. The table includes about 270,000 clones, more than 55% detected once. These donors counted as nominally healthy when sampled, but unrecorded immune exposures were likely. The V and J ends lost 3 bases and 2 bases respectively, with 16 bases between them. From germline, CDR1 is MNHEY and CDR2 SMNVEV (reference sequence). There are 17 residues in the CDR3. This clone was picked up one time. Its antigen remains unidentified. This sequence was found in a female donor in good health and CMV-seronegative. The sequencing input was PBMCs. This chain joins TRBV27 and TRBJ2-2; weak D call: TRBD1 (5 bases). CDR3 region: CASSFKPIRANTGELFF. CDR3 sequence (DNA): TGTGCCAGCAGTTTCAAACCCATCAGGGCCAACACCGGGGAGCTGTTTTTT.